The clone carrying this TCR beta chain has only a few counts. What it binds is unknown. The source of the sample is a study of beta chain features in type 1 diabetes. Investigators reverse transcribed all isolated RNA, so they sequenced expressed TCRB transcripts. Sequenced naive, central memory and regulatory T cell samples produced an average of roughly 3.6 million reads. Method: immunoSEQ multiplex PCR; TCRdb's copy keeps in-frame clones and lacks some. The data hold 310,000 or so clones, with about 15% observed a single time. Trimming cost V 3 bases and J 3 bases; bases outside gene matches: 2. Per germline, CDR1 KGHSH and CDR2 LQKENI. This CDR3 is 14 amino acids long. Study-wide findings and caveats: Junctions at VDJ sites from type 1 diabetes patients had fewer insertions and more deletions. The study notes PCR might favor shorter templates equally in patients and controls. When Type 1 diabetes patients were examined, their TCRB CDR3s proved moderately but significantly shorter in all four CD4+ subsets.

Sorting that relied on CD45RO/CCR7/CD25/CD127/CD95/CD27 yielded CD4+ naive, central memory, regulatory and stem cell-like memory cells. Sequenced material: naive CD4+ T cells from blood. The sequence was collected from a man in his late teens or twenties with type 1 diabetes. The chain recombines TRBV18 with TRBJ2-5; 9 nucleotides agree with TRBD1. The CDR3 sequence: CASSPDRGKETQYF. CDR3 bases: TGTGCCAGCTCACCGGACAGGGGCAAAGAGACCCAGTACTTC.